The rows below give T cell receptor beta chains drawn from one sample of a study of lymphopenia after photon versus proton radiotherapy. Produced via immunoSEQ multiplex PCR; TCRdb's table is partial and in-frame only. This sample carries fewer than 15,000 clones, about 85% of them seen once, and the ten largest clones take about 3.8%. The input for sequencing was peripheral blood, taken from a patient treated with photon-based radiotherapy. The receptors were sampled from a man between 60 and 70 years old with pancreatic cancer. Both conserved end residues are part of each CDR3. Fields, in order: D gene, clone size, J gene, CDR3 length, V gene, CDR3 DNA, CDR3 protein. The D gene is left open where the match is weak. Where a row states a size, it is once, few, many or the class of an expanded clone; other rows omit it.

D gene: .
clone size: .
J gene: TRBJ2-3
CDR3 length: 13
V gene: TRBV6-6
CDR3 DNA: TGTGCCAGCACCCCCCTGCCCCCAGATACGCAGTATTTT
CDR3 protein: CASTPLPPDTQYF

D gene: TRBD1
clone size: .
J gene: TRBJ1-5
CDR3 length: 15
V gene: TRBV18
CDR3 DNA: TGTGCCAGCCCTCCCGGGGGTGGACAGGATCTGCCCCAGCATTTT
CDR3 protein: CASPPGGGQDLPQHF

D gene: .
clone size: .
J gene: TRBJ1-2
CDR3 length: 14
V gene: TRBV7-2
CDR3 DNA: TGTGCCAGCAGCCCAGCCCGGGGGACCTATGGCTACACCTTC
CDR3 protein: CASSPARGTYGYTF

D gene: TRBD2
clone size: .
J gene: TRBJ2-2
CDR3 length: 15
V gene: TRBV5-4
CDR3 DNA: TGTGCCAGCAGCCTTAGCGGGGGGGCGGCCGGGGAGCTGTTTTTT
CDR3 protein: CASSLSGGAAGELFF

D gene: TRBD2
clone size: .
J gene: TRBJ2-1
CDR3 length: 15
V gene: TRBV6-6
CDR3 DNA: TGTGCCAGCAGTTACTGGCTAGCGGGGAGCGATGAGCAGTTCTTC
CDR3 protein: CASSYWLAGSDEQFF

D gene: TRBD2
clone size: .
J gene: TRBJ2-7
CDR3 length: 17
V gene: TRBV9
CDR3 DNA: TGTGCCAGCAGCGTAGGGGTCGGGACTAGCGGTTTGAGGGAGCAGTACTTC
CDR3 protein: CASSVGVGTSGLREQYF

D gene: TRBD1
clone size: .
J gene: TRBJ1-6
CDR3 length: 13
V gene: TRBV5-1
CDR3 DNA: TGCGCCAGCAGCGAGGACAGGGCTTCACCCCTCCACTTT
CDR3 protein: CASSEDRASPLHF

D gene: .
clone size: .
J gene: TRBJ1-4
CDR3 length: 16
V gene: TRBV5-4
CDR3 DNA: TGTGCCAGCAGCTTGGGTGCCAACCCCCGTAATGAAAAACTGTTTTTT
CDR3 protein: CASSLGANPRNEKLFF

D gene: TRBD2
clone size: .
J gene: TRBJ2-3
CDR3 length: 16
V gene: TRBV15
CDR3 DNA: TGTGCCACCAGCAAGGTAGCGGGGGGGCTGACAGATACGCAGTATTTT
CDR3 protein: CATSKVAGGLTDTQYF

D gene: .
clone size: .
J gene: TRBJ1-4
CDR3 length: 14
V gene: TRBV9
CDR3 DNA: TGTGCCAGCAGCGTACACCCTTCCCCAGAAAAACTGTTTTTT
CDR3 protein: CASSVHPSPEKLFF

D gene: .
clone size: .
J gene: TRBJ1-2
CDR3 length: 12
V gene: TRBV5-8
CDR3 DNA: TGTGCCAGCAGCTTCTTTGGGTATGGCTACACCTTC
CDR3 protein: CASSFFGYGYTF

D gene: .
clone size: .
J gene: TRBJ1-4
CDR3 length: 16
V gene: TRBV6-5
CDR3 DNA: TGTGCCAGCAGTTACTCCTCGGGACTGGGGAATGAAAAACTGTTTTTT
CDR3 protein: CASSYSSGLGNEKLFF

D gene: .
clone size: .
J gene: TRBJ2-1
CDR3 length: 15
V gene: TRBV27
CDR3 DNA: TGTGCCAGCAGTTTTCTGGGGGCCAGGTACAATGAGCAGTTCTTC
CDR3 protein: CASSFLGARYNEQFF

D gene: .
clone size: few
J gene: TRBJ2-1
CDR3 length: 14
V gene: TRBV7-3
CDR3 DNA: TGTGCCAGCAGCCCCTCCGCTAGCAAGAATGAGCAGTTCTTC
CDR3 protein: CASSPSASKNEQFF

D gene: .
clone size: .
J gene: TRBJ1-1
CDR3 length: 16
V gene: TRBV4-1
CDR3 DNA: TGCGCCAGCAGCCAACTACAAGGGAGGGGCAGGACTGAAGCTTTCTTT
CDR3 protein: CASSQLQGRGRTEAFF

D gene: TRBD1
clone size: once
J gene: TRBJ2-3
CDR3 length: 15
V gene: TRBV6-6
CDR3 DNA: TGTGCCAGCAGTTCGGGACAGGGCCACCCAGATACGCAGTATTTT
CDR3 protein: CASSSGQGHPDTQYF

D gene: .
clone size: .
J gene: TRBJ2-4
CDR3 length: 15
V gene: TRBV5-4
CDR3 DNA: TGTGCCAGCAGCTCTGTAGAACTAGCCAAAAACATTCAGTACTTC
CDR3 protein: CASSSVELAKNIQYF

D gene: TRBD2
clone size: .
J gene: TRBJ2-5
CDR3 length: 16
V gene: TRBV7-8
CDR3 DNA: TGTGCCAGCAGCGCCCTCAGCGGGGGGAACCAAGAGACCCAGTACTTC
CDR3 protein: CASSALSGGNQETQYF

D gene: .
clone size: .
J gene: TRBJ1-4
CDR3 length: 14
V gene: TRBV30
CDR3 DNA: TGTGCCTGCCGATCCCGGGACATTTATGAAAAACTGTTTTTT
CDR3 protein: CACRSRDIYEKLFF

D gene: .
clone size: .
J gene: TRBJ2-4
CDR3 length: 17
V gene: TRBV11-2
CDR3 DNA: TGTGCCAGCAGCTTAGGGGTTGACGGGGAAGCCAAAAACATTCAGTACTTC
CDR3 protein: CASSLGVDGEAKNIQYF

D gene: .
clone size: .
J gene: TRBJ2-2
CDR3 length: 17
V gene: TRBV4-3
CDR3 DNA: TGCGCCAGCAGCCAAGTCGTAGGGTATAGCAACACCGGGGAGCTGTTTTTT
CDR3 protein: CASSQVVGYSNTGELFF

D gene: .
clone size: .
J gene: TRBJ2-3
CDR3 length: 14
V gene: TRBV11-2
CDR3 DNA: TGTGCCAGCAGCTCAAGCGGGTTCGCCAATACGCAGTATTTT
CDR3 protein: CASSSSGFANTQYF

D gene: TRBD1
clone size: .
J gene: TRBJ1-6
CDR3 length: 17
V gene: TRBV9
CDR3 DNA: TGTGCCAGCAGCGCCCGACAGGGAAGCTCCTATAATTCACCCCTCCACTTT
CDR3 protein: CASSARQGSSYNSPLHF

D gene: TRBD2
clone size: .
J gene: TRBJ2-3
CDR3 length: 17
V gene: TRBV6-1
CDR3 DNA: TGTGCCAGCAGTGAAGTGGGACTAGCGGGGTCCTTAGATACGCAGTATTTT
CDR3 protein: CASSEVGLAGSLDTQYF

D gene: .
clone size: .
J gene: TRBJ2-3
CDR3 length: 16
V gene: TRBV4-3
CDR3 DNA: TGCGCCAGCAGCCAAGTCCCGGGGGGCCTAACAGATACGCAGTATTTT
CDR3 protein: CASSQVPGGLTDTQYF

D gene: .
clone size: .
J gene: TRBJ2-2
CDR3 length: 17
V gene: TRBV7-3
CDR3 DNA: TGTGCCAGCAGCCCCCGTCGGGACTTCTCCAACACCGGGGAGCTGTTTTTT
CDR3 protein: CASSPRRDFSNTGELFF

D gene: TRBD1
clone size: .
J gene: TRBJ2-2
CDR3 length: 18
V gene: TRBV7-9
CDR3 DNA: TGTGCCAGCAGCTTATCCCACCCGGGACAGGCTAACACCGGGGAGCTGTTTTTT
CDR3 protein: CASSLSHPGQANTGELFF

D gene: .
clone size: few
J gene: TRBJ1-2
CDR3 length: 13
V gene: TRBV11-2
CDR3 DNA: TGTGCCAGCAGCTTACAGAGAAACTATGGCTACACCTTC
CDR3 protein: CASSLQRNYGYTF

D gene: .
clone size: few
J gene: TRBJ1-4
CDR3 length: 14
V gene: TRBV14
CDR3 DNA: TGTGCCAGCAGTCCGACCTCTAAAGGGGAAAAACTGTTTTTT
CDR3 protein: CASSPTSKGEKLFF